Listed here are 32 T cell receptor beta chains from one sample, sequenced in a study of T-cell reconstitution after alpha-beta-depleted transplantation in children. A library of TCRbeta sequences, prepared with unique molecular identifiers, was generated. TCRdb redid the calling of the PCR reads with MiXCR, one entry per CDR3 protein. The repertoire holds just over 70,000 distinct CDR3 sequences, with 7.3% as singletons. Source: PBMCs from the stem cell graft donor, taken from the stem cell graft. The receptors stem from a human donor who donated a stem cell graft to a child with acute lymphoblastic leukemia.

The chain employs TRBV20-1 and TRBJ2-7; no definite D call. CDR1 is DFQATT and CDR2 is SNEGSKA in the germline V gene (reference sequence). This CDR3 contains 13 residues. Trimming pared 2 bases from V and 0 bases from J, leaving 8 bases between. The CDR3 is CSARRVSSYEQYF. The CDR3 bases are TGCAGTGCTAGAAGGGTCAGCTCCTACGAGCAGTACTTC.

This clonotype showed up many times. This chain joins TRBV5-1 and TRBJ1-1, with 7 nucleotides matching TRBD1. CDR1 and CDR2 (germline): SGHRS, YFSETQ. The length of the CDR3 is 12 residues. The trim removed 4 bases at V and 8 bases at J, leaving 5 bases unmatched. The chain's CDR3 is CASSTLTGEAFF. CDR3 coding DNA: TGCGCCAGCAGCACATTGACAGGGGAAGCTTTCTTT. The full variable domain, its missing parts supplied by reference TRBV5-1 and TRBJ1-1, is KAGVTQTPRYLIKTRGQQVTLSCSPISGHRSVSWYQQTPGQGLQFLFEYFSETQRNKGNFPGRFSGRQFSNSRSEMNVSTLELGDSALYLCASSTLTGEAFFGQGTRLTVV.

This clonotype was counted many times. At one of its ends the junction is not consistent with the germline gene, which may arise from a read error. V usage is TRBV5-1 and J usage is TRBJ2-3; weak D call: TRBD1 (5 bases). The CDR3 contains 14 residues. Germline assignment: CDR1 SGHRS and CDR2 YFSETQ. CDR3 amino acids: CASSLRQITDTQYF. The CDR3, as DNA: TGCGCCAGCAGCCTCAGACAGATCACAGATACTCAGTATTTT.

The chain recombines TRBV4-1 with TRBJ1-6; TRBD1 is a possible D gene (5 bases). CDR3 length: 16 amino acids. In germline, CDR1 is MGHRA, CDR2 YSYEKL. Trimming cost V 4 bases and J 7 bases, with 17 bases left between them. CDR3 protein: CASSPQGAGLNSPLHF. The CDR3 nucleotides are TGCGCCAGCAGCCCTCAGGGAGCCGGGTTAAATTCACCCCTCCACTTT.

The genes are TRBV28 and TRBJ1-5; no definite D call. CDR1 and CDR2 from the germline V gene are MDHEN and SYDVKM. Trimming cost V 11 bases and J 3 bases, with 14 bases left between them. This CDR3 has 13 amino acids. The CDR3: CAGQEVLNQPQHF. The CDR3 region has the DNA TGTGCCGGTCAAGAGGTACTCAATCAGCCCCAGCATTTT. The full variable domain, in which reference TRBV28 and TRBJ1-5 provide the parts outside the CDR3, is DVKVTQSSRYLVKRTGEKVFLECVQDMDHENMFWYRQDPGLGLRLIYFSYDVKMKEKGDIPEGYSVSREKKERFSLILESASTNQTSMYLCAGQEVLNQPQHFGDGTRLSIL.

This clonotype was seen at least ten times. The chain combines TRBV15 with TRBJ2-7, with TRBD1 identical over 7 bases. Germline-derived CDR1 and CDR2 are LNHNV and YYDKDF (reference sequence). The trim removed 2 bases at V and 6 bases at J, leaving 4 bases unmatched. The CDR3 consists of 13 residues. As DNA, the CDR3 is TGTGCCACCAGCAGACCAGGACAGGCCGAGCAGTACTTC. It translates to CATSRPGQAEQYF.

At least ten counts were recorded for this clonotype. At one boundary the junction diverges from the germline segment, which might be a read error. The genes are TRBV4-3 and TRBJ1-2; TRBD1 is a possible D gene (5 bases). The CDR3 sequence is 16 residues long. CDR1 is LGHNA, CDR2 YSLEER, per germline. The DNA of the CDR3 is TGCGCCAGTAGCCAAGATAATCAGGGTTTTTACTATGGCTACACCTTC. Its translation: CASSQDNQGFYYGYTF.

This clonotype has a handful of counts. V is TRBV28 and J is TRBJ1-1, with 8 bases that match TRBD1. Looked up from germline, CDR1 is MDHEN and CDR2 is SYDVKM. V gave up 2 bases and J gave up 6 bases; unmatched junction bases: 11. This CDR3 has 16 amino acids. CDR3 bases: TGTGCCAGCAGTTTACCCCCGGACAGGGCTACCTCTGAAGCTTTCTTT. Translated, it gives CASSLPPDRATSEAFF.

This clonotype was seen many times. The J gene is TRBJ2-3, the V gene TRBV5-1, with 7 bases matching TRBD2. Germline-derived CDR1 and CDR2 are SGHRS and YFSETQ. The trim removed 3 bases at V and 0 bases at J, leaving 10 bases unmatched. The CDR3 has 17 residues. The CDR3 sequence is CASSSDPGGGSTDTQYF. CDR3 sequence (DNA): TGCGCCAGCAGCTCGGATCCTGGGGGGGGGAGCACAGATACGCAGTATTTT. Drawing the rest from reference TRBV5-1 and TRBJ2-3, the complete variable domain is KAGVTQTPRYLIKTRGQQVTLSCSPISGHRSVSWYQQTPGQGLQFLFEYFSETQRNKGNFPGRFSGRQFSNSRSEMNVSTLELGDSALYLCASSSDPGGGSTDTQYFGPGTRLTVL.

This clonotype was counted many times. The chain couples TRBV5-1 to TRBJ2-2; D is perhaps TRBD1 or TRBD2 (5 bases each). The V gene's germline CDR1 is SGHRS and CDR2 YFSETQ. The CDR3 runs 16 residues. Trimming took off 1 base at V and 2 bases at J, with 12 bases between the two ends. The CDR3 reads CASSLRDADNTGELFF. The CDR3 DNA is TGCGCCAGCAGCTTGCGGGACGCCGATAACACCGGGGAGCTGTTTTTT.

Many counts were recorded for this clonotype. V gene TRBV6-5 combines with J gene TRBJ1-4; tentatively, D is TRBD1 (6 bases). The germline gives CDR1 MNHEY, CDR2 SVGAGI. The CDR3 runs to 16 residues. V was shortened by 5 bases and J by 0 bases, with 13 bases between the two germline ends. The CDR3 DNA sequence: TGTGCCAGCAGTCAGCGACAGGCAGCAACTAATGAAAAACTGTTTTTT. This translates into CASSQRQAATNEKLFF.

The rearrangement uses TRBV5-4 and TRBJ1-1, with D uncertain. This CDR3 spans 12 amino acids. The ends were cut back, 0 bases at V and 4 bases at J, with 4 bases in the middle. Germline values: CDR1 SGHNT, CDR2 YYREEE (reference sequence). CDR3 nucleotide sequence: TGTGCCAGCAGCTTGGAAACCACTGAAGCTTTCTTT. It is translated as CASSLETTEAFF.

This clonotype was recorded at least ten times. The rearrangement uses TRBV7-6 and TRBJ2-3; 9 bases agree with TRBD2. The CDR3 length is 17 residues. CDR1 and CDR2 from the germline V gene are SGHVS and FNYEAQ. Germline trimming cut 1 base from V and 2 bases from J; bases unmatched to any gene: 7. This CDR3 reads CASSLVPGGGATDTQYF. The CDR3 DNA sequence: TGTGCCAGCAGCTTAGTACCCGGCGGGGGGGCCACAGATACGCAGTATTTT.

The rearrangement joins TRBV10-3 to TRBJ1-2; 7 bases match TRBD1. The V and J ends lost 3 bases and 0 bases, in that order; junction bases with no gene match: 7. The germline CDR1 and CDR2 sequences are ENHRY and SYGVKD. CDR3 size: 16 residues. CDR3 amino acids: CAISEINRGANYGYTF. As DNA, the CDR3 is TGTGCCATCAGTGAAATAAACAGGGGAGCTAACTATGGCTACACCTTC.

This clonotype was seen repeatedly, ten times or more. The V gene is TRBV28, the J gene TRBJ1-5; D remains unclear. The germline V gene encodes CDR1 MDHEN and CDR2 SYDVKM. Trimming took off 10 bases at V and 1 base at J, with 8 bases between the two ends. The CDR3 consists of 12 residues. CDR3 DNA: TGTGCCACCCGCGAGAGCAATCAGCCCCAGCATTTT. Protein product: CATRESNQPQHF. The complete variable domain, with remaining parts taken from reference TRBV28 and TRBJ1-5, reads DVKVTQSSRYLVKRTGEKVFLECVQDMDHENMFWYRQDPGLGLRLIYFSYDVKMKEKGDIPEGYSVSREKKERFSLILESASTNQTSMYLCATRESNQPQHFGDGTRLSIL.

V usage is TRBV25-1 and J usage is TRBJ2-4; D may be TRBD2 (7 bases). The V gene lost 1 base and the J gene lost 4 bases, with 14 bases spanning the gap. The CDR3 length is 16 residues. The germline V gene has CDR1 MGHDK and CDR2 SYGVNS. CDR3 protein: CASSEFGGGGKNIQYF. DNA of the CDR3: TGTGCCAGCAGTGAATTTGGGGGGGGCGGGAAAAACATTCAGTACTTC.

This clonotype was picked up many times. V usage is TRBV12-3 or TRBV12-4 and J usage is TRBJ2-1; D is perhaps TRBD1 (6 bases). The CDR3 loop spans 16 amino acids. Deletions cut 5 bases from V and 5 bases from J, with 19 bases between. The CDR3 spells CASSPLGSKGDNEQFF. CDR3 sequence (DNA): TGTGCCAGCAGTCCCCTTGGTTCTAAGGGGGACAATGAGCAGTTCTTC.

This clonotype has at least ten counts. V gene TRBV12-3 or TRBV12-4 combines with J gene TRBJ2-5; 11 bases are a match to TRBD1. V dropped 6 bases and J dropped 5; count of bases not matched to a gene: 14. This CDR3 spans 17 amino acids. CDR3 protein: CASSSGQGAAGKETQYF. CDR3 in DNA: TGTGCCAGCAGCTCTGGACAGGGGGCTGCCGGCAAGGAGACCCAGTACTTC.

This rearrangement joins TRBV20-1 to TRBJ2-1, with 8 positions matching TRBD2. The V gene's germline CDR1 is DFQATT and CDR2 SNEGSKA (reference sequence). J lost 7 bases, V lost 1 base, and 12 bases had no gene match. The CDR3 runs to 16 residues. The CDR3 protein is CSARVPGLEIRNEQFF. The CDR3 nucleotides are TGCAGTGCTAGAGTCCCGGGACTAGAAATTCGGAATGAGCAGTTCTTC.

This sequence joins TRBV9 and TRBJ1-1; tentatively, D is TRBD1 (6 bases). The CDR3 sequence is 15 residues long. Germline V lookup: CDR1 SGDLS, CDR2 YYNGEE. Trimming took off 0 bases at V and 0 bases at J, with 9 bases between the two ends. The CDR3 here is CASSVESGVNTEAFF. The CDR3 nucleotides read TGTGCCAGCAGCGTAGAATCAGGGGTGAACACTGAAGCTTTCTTT.

This chain uses TRBV11-2 with TRBJ2-7, with D tentatively TRBD1 (6 bases). Germline V CDR1 and CDR2: SGHAT, FQNNGV. The V and J ends lost 3 bases and 1 base respectively, with 10 bases between them. The CDR3 runs to 14 residues. CDR3 sequence: CASSFTDRSYEQYF. The DNA of the CDR3 is TGTGCCAGCAGCTTCACGGACAGATCCTACGAGCAGTACTTC.

This clonotype was recorded at least ten times. The genes are TRBV5-1 and TRBJ2-7, with 9 bases that match TRBD2. This CDR3 is 14 amino acids long. After removal of 0 bases from V and 2 bases from J, the junction contained 0 bases not matched to a gene. Germline assignment: CDR1 SGHRS and CDR2 YFSETQ. The CDR3 region is CASSLERGAYEQYF. CDR3 sequence (DNA): TGCGCCAGCAGCTTGGAGCGGGGGGCCTACGAGCAGTACTTC.

This clonotype was observed a handful of times. The chain is built from TRBV9 and TRBJ1-5, with no clear D. The germline gives CDR1 SGDLS, CDR2 YYNGEE. Deletions cut 3 bases from V and 5 bases from J, with 6 bases between. This CDR3 is 12 amino acids long. CDR3 sequence (DNA): TGTGCCAGCAGCGCGTCCGATCAGCCCCAGCATTTT. Translated, it gives CASSASDQPQHF.

This clonotype showed up many times. The genes are TRBV12-3 or TRBV12-4 and TRBJ1-2, with D perhaps matching TRBD1 (5 bases). Trimming took 3 bases from V and 8 from J, leaving 10 bases between them. The CDR3 length is 12 residues. CDR3 sequence reads: CASSFGGSGYTF. CDR3 coding DNA: TGTGCCAGCAGTTTTGGGGGGAGCGGCTACACCTTC.

This clonotype was seen at least ten times. This rearrangement joins TRBV9 to TRBJ2-7; TRBD1 might be the D (6 bases). V was cut by 0 bases and J by 3 bases, with 13 bases left in between. Germline lookup yields CDR1 SGDLS and CDR2 YYNGEE. There are 15 residues in the CDR3. CDR3 bases: TGTGCCAGCAGCGTAGGGGTCTTAGGGGGCTACGAGCAGTACTTC. The encoded protein is CASSVGVLGGYEQYF.

On this clonotype: A much bigger clone sits one base away, suggesting this may be a read error. V and J are TRBV2 and TRBJ1-5; D is uncertain. The V and J ends lost 4 bases and 3 bases respectively, with 10 bases between them. The CDR3 extends over 14 amino acids. Germline CDR1 is SNHLY and CDR2 is FYNNEI. As DNA, the CDR3 is TGTGCCAGCAGTGCTATCTCTGTCAATCAGCCCCAGCATTTT. Amino acids: CASSAISVNQPQHF.

The CDR3, as DNA: TGTGCCAGCAGTGACGGGACTAGCGGACAAGAGACCCAGTACTTC. Protein product: CASSDGTSGQETQYF. The chain links TRBV6-2 or TRBV6-3 to TRBJ2-5; TRBD2 agrees at 11 bases. Per germline, CDR1 MNHEY and CDR2 SVGEGT. This CDR3 comprises 15 residues. J lost 2 bases, V lost 5 bases, and 4 bases had no gene match.

This clonotype was recorded many times. V and J are TRBV20-1 and TRBJ1-5, with D possibly TRBD1 on 5 matching bases. The CDR3 is 13 amino acids. The germline gives CDR1 DFQATT, CDR2 SNEGSKA (reference sequence). Trimming removed 3 bases at V and 9 bases at J, with 15 bases between. Written as DNA, the CDR3 is TGCAGTGCTAGCGGGGGGGGATCTATGCCCCAGCATTTT. Translating gives CSASGGGSMPQHF.

The table lists this clonotype with many counts. This chain links TRBV5-1 with TRBJ2-5, with D perhaps matching TRBD1 or TRBD2 (5 bases each). V lost 7 bases and J 5 bases, leaving 15 bases between the germline ends. The CDR3 has 13 amino acids. Germline CDR1 and CDR2: SGHRS and YFSETQ. The DNA for the CDR3 is TGCGCCAGCCACGGGACCCTCGGGGAGACCCAGTACTTC. Protein product: CASHGTLGETQYF.

The chain couples TRBV12-3 or TRBV12-4 to TRBJ1-5, with 10 bases identical to TRBD1. The V segment lost 5 bases and the J segment 2 bases; nucleotides outside the gene matches: 9. This CDR3 region has 17 residues. CDR3 bases: TGTGCCAGCAGTCCCGGACAGGGGGAGGGAGGCAATCAGCCCCAGCATTTT. Translating gives CASSPGQGEGGNQPQHF.

This clonotype was seen repeatedly, ten times or more. The chain combines TRBV20-1 with TRBJ1-1; D not certain. CDR1 and CDR2 from the germline V gene are DFQATT and SNEGSKA (reference sequence). The V end was cut by 0 bases, the J end by 6 bases, with 11 bases between. The CDR3 is 13 residues long. CDR3 nucleotides: TGCAGTGCTAGAGATCAGGTGGTTTCTGAAGCTTTCTTT. This codes for CSARDQVVSEAFF.

There are many counts of this clonotype. The chain recombines TRBV5-1 with TRBJ2-7, with 8 bases identical to TRBD1. Germline trimming cut 0 bases from V and 4 bases from J; bases unmatched to any gene: 12. Germline V CDR1 and CDR2: SGHRS, YFSETQ. The CDR3 extends over 17 amino acids. This chain's CDR3 is CASSLGPGGFFGYEQYF. As DNA, the CDR3 is TGCGCCAGCAGCTTGGGTCCAGGGGGCTTTTTCGGATACGAGCAGTACTTC.